This T cell receptor beta chain originates from a study of blood T cell repertoires in COVID-19. As for the study in general: Both acute and convalescent COVID-19 samples were obtained from the United States, Italy and Spain. The analysed material was cDNA or gDNA that came from T cells, B-cell-depleted T cells, or PBMCs.

Per germline, CDR1 SGHTA and CDR2 FQGTGA. The CDR3 is 15 amino acids. V shed 5 bases and J 2 bases; nucleotides not matched to a gene: 7. As handled by the study authors: Amplification with reference gene primers provided the estimates of nucleated cell counts. Method: immunoSEQ multiplex PCR; TCRdb's copy keeps in-frame clones and lacks some. D and trimming come from the DNA, and the V and J calls and clone size come from that table. The data hold 50,000 or so clones, with 84% observed a single time. The specimen was peripheral blood. The chain joins TRBV7-3 to TRBJ2-3; TRBD2 matches 7 bases. The receptor's source is a man aged 45-65 years with acute or convalescent COVID-19. The CDR3 loop is CASSRIAGPTDTQYF. In nucleotides, the CDR3 is TGTGCCAGCAGCCGGATAGCGGGTCCCACAGATACGCAGTATTTT.